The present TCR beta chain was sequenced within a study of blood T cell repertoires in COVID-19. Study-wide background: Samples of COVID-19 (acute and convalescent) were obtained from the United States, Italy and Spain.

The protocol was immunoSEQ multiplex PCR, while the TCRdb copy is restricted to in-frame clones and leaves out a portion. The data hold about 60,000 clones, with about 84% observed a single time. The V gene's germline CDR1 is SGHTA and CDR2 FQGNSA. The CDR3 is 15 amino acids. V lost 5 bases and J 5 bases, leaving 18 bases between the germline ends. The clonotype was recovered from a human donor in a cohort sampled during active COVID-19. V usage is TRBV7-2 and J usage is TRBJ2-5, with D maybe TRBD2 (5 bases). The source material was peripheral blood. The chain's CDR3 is CASSPRTYPGETQYF. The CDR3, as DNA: TGTGCCAGCAGCCCTCGAACTTACCCGGGGGAGACCCAGTACTTC.